A single sample is the source of the 14 T cell receptor beta chains below, sequenced in a study of human T cells and chemical hapten exposure. Time point indicated: patch test 2, 6 weeks after DPC sensitization. Regarding treatment: therapeutic diphenylcyclopropenone sensitization with weekly scalp DPC. TCRdb independently ran MiXCR on the RACE reads; one entry per CDR3 protein. Of 110,000 to 150,000 distinct CDR3 sequences in the sample, roughly 12% are singletons; the top ten hold under 1.5%. The sequences come from whole blood, collected in connection with sensitization to the hapten diphenylcyclopropenone (DPC). These receptors all stem from a woman in her forties or fifties with alopecia areata. Some clones in this sample may be carry-over from other donors' samples.

This sequence joins TRBV12-3 or TRBV12-4 and TRBJ1-4; D perhaps matches TRBD1 (6 bases). Trimming took 5 bases from V and 5 from J, leaving 15 bases between them. CDR3 length equals 15 residues. CDR3 nucleotide sequence: TGTGCCAGCAGTGTAACAGGGCCGGGAAATGAAAAACTGTTTTTT. Its translation: CASSVTGPGNEKLFF.

The rearrangement joins TRBV20-1 to TRBJ2-5, with D possibly TRBD1 on 6 matching bases. Germline V gene sequence: CDR1 DFQATT, CDR2 SNEGSKA (reference sequence). The CDR3 consists of 14 residues. V lost 3 bases and J 5 bases, leaving 16 bases between the germline ends. The CDR3 sequence: CSASRTAKVETQYF. Here the CDR3 DNA reads TGCAGTGCTAGCCGGACAGCTAAAGTGGAGACCCAGTACTTC.

This chain's CDR3 is CSAFVRSRHEQYF. CDR3 bases: TGCAGTGCTTTCGTACGGAGCAGGCACGAGCAGTACTTC. The chain links TRBV20-1 to TRBJ2-7; no firm D call. The germline V gene has CDR1 DFQATT and CDR2 SNEGSKA (reference sequence). The CDR3 spans 13 residues. Trimming stripped 5 bases from V and 5 bases from J, with 16 bases between.

The V and J genes are TRBV7-3 and TRBJ2-5; D gene uncertain. This CDR3 contains 13 residues. The germline CDR1 and CDR2 sequences are SGHTA and FQGTGA. V was pared by 5 bases and J by 4 bases, with 11 bases between. The CDR3 region has the DNA TGTGCCAGCAGCCGAATGGATCGAGAGACCCAGTACTTC. The encoded protein is CASSRMDRETQYF.

This clonotype was seen at least ten times. The rearrangement joins TRBV19 to TRBJ2-3; the match to TRBD2 covers 10 bases. The length of the CDR3 is 14 residues. V lost 6 bases, J lost 3 bases, and 3 bases stayed unmatched. Germline V lookup: CDR1 LNHDA, CDR2 SQIVND (reference sequence). CDR3 sequence reads: CASRKREGTDTQYF. For the CDR3, the DNA is TGTGCCAGTAGGAAGCGGGAGGGGACAGATACGCAGTATTTT.

The chain links TRBV24-1 to TRBJ2-1; 13 positions match TRBD2. The CDR3 has 18 amino acids. V gave up 9 bases and J gave up 8 bases; unmatched junction bases: 18. Germline V gene sequence: CDR1 KGHDR, CDR2 SFDVKD. This CDR3 is CATAGTSGRALKNDEQFF. The CDR3 bases are TGTGCCACCGCCGGAACTAGCGGGAGGGCCCTGAAAAACGATGAGCAGTTCTTC.

DNA of the CDR3: TGCAGTGACCGACTAGCCACCCAGCAGTTCTTC. It translates to CSDRLATQQFF. The chain couples TRBV20-1 to TRBJ2-1, with 7 bases aligning to TRBD2. V lost 7 bases, J lost 11 bases, and 8 bases stayed unmatched. Germline assignment: CDR1 DFQATT and CDR2 SNEGSKA (reference sequence). This CDR3 comprises 11 residues.

The gene calls are TRBV6-6 and TRBJ2-7; 8 bases agree with TRBD2. The CDR3 spans 15 residues. Per germline, CDR1 MNHNY and CDR2 SVGAGI (reference sequence). V gave up 5 bases and J gave up 6 bases; unmatched junction bases: 12. The CDR3 sequence is CASSPREGRIIEQYF. The DNA of the CDR3 is TGTGCCAGCAGTCCTCGGGAGGGGAGGATTATCGAGCAGTACTTC.

This clonotype was seen a few times. The J gene is TRBJ2-1, the V gene TRBV24-1; TRBD2 agrees at 12 bases. Per the germline V gene, CDR1 is KGHDR and CDR2 is SFDVKD. The CDR3 is 15 residues long. Trimming at V came to 4 bases and at J to 8 bases, leaving 5 bases not matched to a gene. The CDR3 DNA is TGTGCCACCAGTGACCGGACTAGCGGGAAACATGAGCAGTTCTTC. Translated, it gives CATSDRTSGKHEQFF.

The chain links TRBV9 to TRBJ2-5; D is perhaps TRBD1 (6 bases). Germline lookup yields CDR1 SGDLS and CDR2 YYNGEE. The CDR3 sequence is 17 residues long. V gave up 0 bases and J gave up 4 bases, with 19 bases separating them. This CDR3 reads CASSVATTGTRGETQYF. CDR3 DNA: TGTGCCAGCAGCGTAGCTACGACGGGGACCAGGGGAGAGACCCAGTACTTC.

In this sample, this clonotype turned up a few times. J is TRBJ2-2 and V is TRBV27; a weak D match, TRBD2 (6 bases). CDR1 is MNHEY and CDR2 is SMNVEV in the germline V gene (reference sequence). CDR3 length: 14 amino acids. Trimming removed 6 bases from V and 5 bases from J, with 13 bases in between. DNA for the CDR3: TGTGCCAGCAGCACCGGGACTTATACCGGGGAGCTGTTTTTT. This gives the protein CASSTGTYTGELFF.

This clonotype was recorded at least ten times. The chain carries TRBV28 and TRBJ2-1, with D possibly matching TRBD2 (6 bases). The germline V gene encodes CDR1 MDHEN and CDR2 SYDVKM. Trimming took 2 bases from V and 4 from J, leaving 18 bases between them. The CDR3 is 17 amino acids. CDR3 nucleotides: TGTGCCAGCAGTTTAGGAGGGACCCACGCCCCGTACAATGAGCAGTTCTTC. This codes for CASSLGGTHAPYNEQFF.

The V gene is TRBV20-1, the J gene TRBJ1-1; D unclear. Trimming took off 3 bases at V and 0 bases at J, with 14 bases between the two ends. The CDR3 contains 15 residues. Germline V gene data show CDR1 as DFQATT and CDR2 as SNEGSKA (reference sequence). The CDR3: CSASLPGVMNTEAFF. The CDR3 DNA reads TGCAGTGCTAGCCTTCCTGGAGTAATGAACACTGAAGCTTTCTTT.

CDR3 DNA: TGCAGTGCTAGAGATCGGATAGGTTATAGCTCCTACAATGAGCAGTTCTTC. Amino acids: CSARDRIGYSSYNEQFF. The chain recombines TRBV20-1 with TRBJ2-1; D gene ambiguous. Germline V lookup: CDR1 DFQATT, CDR2 SNEGSKA (reference sequence). Trimming shortened V by 0 bases and J by 0 bases, and 15 bases separated the two germline ends. This CDR3 is 17 amino acids long.